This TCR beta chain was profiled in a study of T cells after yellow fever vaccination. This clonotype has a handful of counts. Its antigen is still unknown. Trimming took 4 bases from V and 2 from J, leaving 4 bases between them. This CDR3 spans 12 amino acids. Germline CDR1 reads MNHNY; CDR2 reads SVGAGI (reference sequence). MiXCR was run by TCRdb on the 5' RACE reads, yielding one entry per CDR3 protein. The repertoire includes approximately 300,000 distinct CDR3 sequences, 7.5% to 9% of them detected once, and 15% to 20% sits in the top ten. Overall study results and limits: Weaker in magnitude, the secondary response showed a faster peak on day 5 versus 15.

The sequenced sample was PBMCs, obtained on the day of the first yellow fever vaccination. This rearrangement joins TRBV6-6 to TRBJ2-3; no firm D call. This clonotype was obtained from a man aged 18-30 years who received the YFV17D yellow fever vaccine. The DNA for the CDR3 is TGTGCCAGCAGTTGGACCACAGATACGCAGTATTTT. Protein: CASSWTTDTQYF.